Described below is a single T cell receptor (beta chain) sequence and its context. What it binds is not known. The data belong to a study of T-cell memory formation after mild COVID-19. Overall study context: Largely, the TCR clusters proved donor specific. Study results and caveats: Chiefly within CM and EM were the contracting CD4+ clones; CD8+ ones were within EMRA. Clones that contracted from day 15 to 85 had balanced CD4/CD8; later expanders were CD4+ biased.

CDR1 and CDR2 from the germline V gene are SGHDN and FVKESK. The CDR3 extends over 17 amino acids. Trimming removed 4 bases at V and 0 bases at J, with 15 bases between. TCRdb ran MiXCR on the 5' RACE reads and lists one entry per CDR3 protein. The data contain 530,000 or so distinct CDR3 sequences, 17% of them seen just once; the ten biggest clones take up about 8.1%. The TCR sequence derives from an adult woman who had mild COVID-19 (a few samples of this study predate the infection). Cell type and time point are not known. This chain links TRBV14 with TRBJ2-2, with D possibly matching TRBD2 (5 bases). Source material: PBMCs or a T cell subset sorted from them (not recorded which). The CDR3 here is CASSPRKGATNTGELFF. In DNA form, the CDR3 reads TGTGCCAGCAGCCCCCGGAAGGGAGCGACGAACACCGGGGAGCTGTTTTTT.